This T cell receptor (beta chain) was retrieved from a study of shared clonotypes between healthy human individuals (dated by TCRdb to 2020 to 2021). As for the study more broadly: The cohort included three men and a couple of women between 18 and 49 years of age. Per donor, three plates each were used for CD4 naive and CD4 memory, two for CD8 naive, and one for CD8 memory. The study deeply sequenced blood TCR repertoires of five healthy adults to estimate repertoire size and the extent of clonotype sharing between individuals. To increase sequencing depth and limit assay-specific biases, TCR repertoire library preparation and sequencing were carried out by different laboratories using diverse techniques. Each donor's leukapheresis produced roughly between about 0.9 and 9.5 billion PBMCs.

Using the deep immunoSEQ assay, multiplex PCR amplified TCR CDR3 regions from genomic DNA. For each cell subset, the extracted genomic DNA was distributed evenly across all wells of several immunoSEQ 96-well plates, and each plate served as one replicate. For sorted subsets, each replicate PCR was loaded with approximately 190 ng genomic DNA, equivalent to 30,000 to 35,000 T cell genomes. The purified libraries were quantified using a Qubit 3.0 fluorometer, sized with a Bioanalyzer 2100, and then quantified again using the KAPA Library Quantification kit. Every immunoSEQ 96-well plate was sequenced on a separate single-read 150-cycle Illumina NextSeq 550 flow cell. The study's processing was this. Because the immunoSEQ output included only junctional sequences and no quality scores, the filtering could not be the same as the filtering used for full-length reads. To assign V/J genes and CDR3, sequences were annotated against IMGT germline references using PyIR, a Python wrapper for IgBLAST v1.9. Reads were removed for weak V/J assignments (E-value above 1e-6), missing CDR3, stop codons, out-of-frame junctions, or ambiguous translated residues. A V3J clonotype was defined by an identical inferred V gene, J gene, and CDR3 amino acid sequence. Percentage overlap between repertoires was computed as shared unique clonotypes divided by the size of the smaller repertoire. Three approaches were used to assess repertoire richness: RTK rarefaction, the Chao1 estimator, and Recon v2.1 estimates of unobserved clonotypes. Generation probabilities for all TCRbeta clonotypes obtained by the gDNA method from four donors were computed using OLGA. Here the immuneACCESS table is served through TCRdb, limited to in-frame sequences with V and J called. Missing clones are a known gap in these copies; in checked studies unresolved V genes cover under half, and the rest lacks a known reason. For V, J and clone size, that table is used; D and trimming come from the DNA. This sample has about 2.5 million clones in its table, and around 92% of those were observed once. 0.37% of the sample goes to the ten largest clones.

What the authors observed across the whole study: Naive subsets generally had larger estimated clonotype richness than memory subsets did. Incomplete sequencing was indicated by rarefaction of sorted-subset datasets, despite the large sequencing depth. Sampling was restricted to blood, and TCR repertoires in tissue are likely to differ from TCR repertoires in blood. When a few donors were compared, the shared fraction of clonotypes was 5% to 6.5% for naive CD4, approximately 3.5% for naive CD8, 2% to 2.5% for memory CD4, and less than 0.5% for memory CD8. Pairwise subsampling led to the expectation that sequencing depth would affect the degree of clonotype sharing among donors. Because the study included a small number of donors, the genetic and exposure-history diversity represented was limited. Compared with non-shared clonotypes, the clonotypes found in all four sorted-subset donors had higher generation probabilities.

The donors were healthy, HIV-negative adults who had no recently reported acute infections or vaccinations. Every donor was a Caucasian adult residing in Nashville, Tennessee, USA. CD4+ T cells were enriched by magnetic negative selection; naive cells were then positively selected on CD45RA, and the negative fraction formed the memory subset. Blood was collected by leukapheresis, and PBMCs were isolated by Ficoll-Histopaque density gradient centrifugation and then cryopreserved in liquid nitrogen vapor phase. Purity and quantity of every magnetically sorted T cell population were checked by analytical flow cytometry. Genomic DNA was isolated from each sorted fraction and quantified by UV absorbance on a Nanodrop 2000c. Comment on this clone: Its recognized antigen is unknown. Base quality data are lacking; no much larger clone is found one base away.

From cysteine to phenylalanine, the CDR3 is 13 amino acids long. The sequence is cut down to CDR3 DNA, 39 bases in frame from base 1. At the junction V is shortened by 5 bases and J by 3 bases; bases outside the gene matches: 4. CDR1 and CDR2, looked up from the germline V gene, are SGHRS and YFSETQ. The sequence links TRBV5-1 to TRBJ2-7; TRBD1 aligns with 8 central bases. The sequence was collected from a man aged 18 to 29 in good health. Some clones in this sample may be carry-over from other donors' samples. The sample consisted of naive CD4+ T cells from PBMCs. According to the study, the label for this sample's cell subset or site signals: CD45RA+ positively selected. DNA sequence: TGCGCCAGCAGACTACAGGGGGACTACGAGCAGTACTTC. Protein translation: CASRLQGDYEQYF. Outside the CDR3, residues come from the reference TRBV5-1 and TRBJ2-7 proteins, so the full variable domain is: KAGVTQTPRYLIKTRGQQVTLSCSPISGHRSVSWYQQTPGQGLQFLFEYFSETQRNKGNFPGRFSGRQFSNSRSEMNVSTLELGDSALYLCASRLQGDYEQYFGPGTRLTVT.